This T cell receptor (beta chain) comes out of a study of T cell responses to AZD1222 COVID-19 vaccine. CDR1 and CDR2 from the germline V gene are SQVTM and ANQGSEA. The CDR3 totals 15 residues. The V end was cut by 8 bases, the J end by 0 bases, with 17 bases between. Generated by immunoSEQ multiplex PCR, the TCRdb table keeps only in-frame clones and is missing some. The sample lists more than 140,000 clones; approximately 88% were seen once. Here the sequenced sample was peripheral blood, taken on day 0 of MenACWY control vaccination. This receptor was taken from an adult in good health. The chain carries TRBV29-1 and TRBJ2-1, with D perhaps TRBD2 (6 bases). The CDR3 loop reads CSHGGGGSSYNEQFF. CDR3 DNA: TGCAGCCACGGGGGTGGCGGTAGCTCCTACAATGAGCAGTTCTTC.